These 26 T cell receptor beta chains originate from one sample sequenced in a study of neoadjuvant anti-PD-1 for oral cavity cancer. Time point described: after neoadjuvant nivolumab, at surgical resection. TCRdb's copy holds only in-frame clones and misses some; the assay was immunoSEQ multiplex PCR. The sample lists some 8,200 clones, 60% to 75% seen once, with roughly 2.8% in the top ten. Specimen: PBMCs, collected after nivolumab (anti-PD-1) treatment. The receptors derive from a person aged 35 to 85 with oral cavity squamous cell carcinoma.

The chain employs TRBV7-2 and TRBJ2-3; 8 nucleotides match TRBD2. The CDR3 consists of 17 residues. The trim removed 1 base at V and 0 bases at J, leaving 6 bases unmatched. CDR1 and CDR2 from the germline V gene are SGHTA and FQGNSA. This CDR3 is CASSLGPTGGSTDTQYF. CDR3 bases: TGTGCCAGCAGCTTAGGACCCACGGGGGGGAGCACAGATACGCAGTATTTT.

This chain uses TRBV27 with TRBJ1-5; D remains ambiguous. V was clipped by 2 bases and J by 0 bases, with 2 bases between them. The CDR3 loop spans 13 amino acids. CDR1 and CDR2 from the germline V gene are MNHEY and SMNVEV (reference sequence). CDR3 loop: CASSLSSNQPQHF. The DNA of the CDR3 is TGTGCCAGCAGTTTAAGTAGCAATCAGCCCCAGCATTTT.

This clone appeared once. The chain recombines TRBV5-1 with TRBJ2-3, with 10 bases aligning to TRBD2. The CDR3 length is 15 residues. Germline CDR1 reads SGHRS; CDR2 reads YFSETQ. The ends lost 1 base at V and 1 base at J; junction bases unmatched: 0. CDR3 amino acids: CASSLTSGGTDTQYF. The CDR3 DNA follows: TGCGCCAGCAGCTTGACTAGCGGGGGCACAGATACGCAGTATTTT.

CDR3 coding DNA: TGTGCCAGCAGCCAGGACAGGGGAAATCAGCCCCAGCATTTT. Its protein is CASSQDRGNQPQHF. The chain combines TRBV7-6 with TRBJ1-5; 9 positions agree with TRBD1. CDR3 size: 14 residues. V lost 5 bases, J lost 4 bases, and 3 bases stayed unmatched. Germline V lookup: CDR1 SGHVS, CDR2 FNYEAQ.

This chain uses TRBV11-2 with TRBJ2-1; D may be TRBD2 (7 bases). Germline CDR1 is SGHAT and CDR2 is FQNNGV. With 8 bases removed from V and 4 bases from J, the gap between germline ends came to 21 bases. There are 16 residues in the CDR3. In DNA, the CDR3 is TGTGCCAGCCTACTCCGGTGGGGGGGGCGTTACAATGAGCAGTTCTTC. Its protein product is CASLLRWGGRYNEQFF.

This sequence joins TRBV7-9 and TRBJ2-1; unclear D gene. Trimming removed 2 bases from V and 0 bases from J, with 8 bases in between. The CDR3 spans 15 residues. Germline CDR1 reads SEHNR; CDR2 reads FQNEAQ (reference sequence). The CDR3 spells CASSLSVSSYNEQFF. The CDR3 coding sequence is TGTGCCAGCAGCTTAAGCGTGAGCTCCTACAATGAGCAGTTCTTC. The entire variable domain, with the rest obtained from reference TRBV7-9 and TRBJ2-1, is as follows: DTGVSQNPRHKITKRGQNVTFRCDPISEHNRLYWYRQTLGQGPEFLTYFQNEAQLEKSRLLSDRFSAERPKGSFSTLEIQRTEQGDSAMYLCASSLSVSSYNEQFFGPGTRLTVL.

The CDR3 sequence is CASSVTGTGSTGELFF. In DNA form, the CDR3 reads TGTGCCAGCAGCGTCACCGGGACAGGATCCACCGGGGAGCTGTTTTTT. This chain joins TRBV9 and TRBJ2-2, with 8 bases lining up with TRBD1. CDR3 size: 16 residues. Germline CDR1 is SGDLS and CDR2 is YYNGEE. J gave up 4 bases and V 2 bases, and 7 bases lay outside the gene matches.

CDR3 nucleotide sequence: TGCGCCAGCAGTGTGTTGGGGTTGAACACCGGGGAGCTGTTTTTT. Residues: CASSVLGLNTGELFF. J is TRBJ2-2 and V is TRBV5-1; no firm D call. CDR1 and CDR2 from the germline V gene are SGHRS and YFSETQ. The CDR3 totals 15 residues. Between the trimmed V and J ends, which lost 5 bases and 1 base, there was a span of 12 bases.

The rearrangement joins TRBV12-5 to TRBJ2-7; D is unresolved. The CDR3 runs to 14 residues. Germline loops: CDR1 LGHNT, CDR2 FRNRAP. With 0 bases removed from V and 6 bases from J, the gap between germline ends came to 12 bases. CDR3 DNA sequence: TGTGCTAGTGGTTTGGTCCCCGGGTGGGGCGAGCAGTACTTC. It is translated as CASGLVPGWGEQYF.

This clone has a handful of counts. The CDR3 DNA follows: TGCGCCAGCACCGTCGGACAGGGCAACTATGGCTACACCTTC. Its protein is CASTVGQGNYGYTF. The V call is TRBV5-1, the J call TRBJ1-2, with 8 bases lining up with TRBD1. The CDR3 is 14 amino acids. The germline V gene encodes CDR1 SGHRS and CDR2 YFSETQ. V lost 6 bases to trimming and J lost 2 bases; unmatched junction nucleotides: 6. The variable domain in full, completed from reference TRBV5-1 and TRBJ1-2, reads KAGVTQTPRYLIKTRGQQVTLSCSPISGHRSVSWYQQTPGQGLQFLFEYFSETQRNKGNFPGRFSGRQFSNSRSEMNVSTLELGDSALYLCASTVGQGNYGYTFGSGTRLTVV.

The chain recombines TRBV4-3 with TRBJ2-3; no reliable D call. Trimming left V 1 base short and J 6 bases short, with 5 bases between. The germline V gene has CDR1 LGHNA and CDR2 YSLEER. This CDR3 is 12 amino acids long. CDR3 nucleotides: TGCGCCAGCAGCCAAGGACGGGATACGCAGTATTTT. Amino acids: CASSQGRDTQYF.

The chain links TRBV10-3 to TRBJ2-5; D is possibly TRBD1 (5 bases). Trimming cost V 9 bases and J 3 bases, with 8 bases left between them. There are 11 residues in the CDR3. From germline, CDR1 is ENHRY and CDR2 SYGVKD. CDR3 nucleotide sequence: TGTGCCATAGGGGATAAAGAGACCCAGTACTTC. It codes for CAIGDKETQYF.

The rearrangement joins TRBV7-9 to TRBJ1-2; D may be TRBD1 (6 bases). The CDR3 covers 16 residues. Trimming shortened V by 1 base and J by 4 bases, and 16 bases separated the two germline ends. Germline CDR1 is SEHNR and CDR2 is FQNEAQ (reference sequence). CDR3 sequence (DNA): TGTGCCAGCAGCTTAGTGGGACAAACAGATATCTATGGCTACACCTTC. As protein: CASSLVGQTDIYGYTF. The full variable domain, with the rest looked up from reference TRBV7-9 and TRBJ1-2, is DTGVSQNPRHKITKRGQNVTFRCDPISEHNRLYWYRQTLGQGPEFLTYFQNEAQLEKSRLLSDRFSAERPKGSFSTLEIQRTEQGDSAMYLCASSLVGQTDIYGYTFGSGTRLTVV.

The chain employs TRBV11-2 and TRBJ2-2; 9 bases are shared with TRBD1. The CDR3 has 15 residues. CDR1 and CDR2 from the germline V gene are SGHAT and FQNNGV. The J segment lost 4 bases and the V segment lost 5 bases, leaving 5 bases of the junction unmatched. This CDR3 is CASSQQGAGTGELFF. CDR3 DNA sequence: TGTGCCAGCAGCCAACAGGGGGCGGGCACCGGGGAGCTGTTTTTT.

This clone was seen a single time. This chain links TRBV13 with TRBJ1-1; possibly TRBD1 for D (5 bases). V lost 2 bases, J lost 7 bases, and 14 bases lay in between. Germline assignment: CDR1 PRHDT and CDR2 FYEKMQ (reference sequence). The CDR3 is 14 residues long. The CDR3 here is CASSLPTQGLEAFF. The CDR3, as DNA: TGTGCCAGCAGCTTACCCACGCAGGGCCTTGAAGCTTTCTTT.

This rearrangement joins TRBV10-2 to TRBJ2-3; D may match TRBD1 or TRBD2 (5 bases each). The germline CDR1 and CDR2 sequences are WSHSY and SAAADI. Trimming shortened V by 10 bases and J by 0 bases, and 17 bases separated the two germline ends. The CDR3 extends over 15 amino acids. CDR3 nucleotides: TGCGCCACCAAGATCCGGGACGGGAGCACAGATACGCAGTATTTT. Its translation is CATKIRDGSTDTQYF.

V usage is TRBV6-6 and J usage is TRBJ2-3, with 13 bases fitting TRBD2. CDR3 size: 16 residues. V lost 4 bases and J lost 3; bases outside the gene matches: 4. Germline-derived CDR1 and CDR2 are MNHNY and SVGAGI (reference sequence). CDR3 DNA: TGTGCCAGCAGTTGGGTGACTAGCGGGGGGACAGATACGCAGTATTTT. This gives the protein CASSWVTSGGTDTQYF.

This rearrangement joins TRBV11-2 to TRBJ1-2; 7 bases line up with TRBD1. This CDR3 spans 15 amino acids. V shed 1 base and J 8 bases; nucleotides not matched to a gene: 10. From germline, CDR1 is SGHAT and CDR2 FQNNGV. The CDR3 region has the DNA TGTGCCAGCAGCTTAGGTCGGAGGGGGCTGGAAGGCTACACCTTC. This encodes CASSLGRRGLEGYTF.

The gene calls are TRBV5-1 and TRBJ2-7, with D perhaps TRBD1 (5 bases). Between the trimmed V and J ends, which lost 4 bases and 0 bases, there was a span of 14 bases. This CDR3 contains 15 residues. Per the germline V gene, CDR1 is SGHRS and CDR2 is YFSETQ. Here the CDR3 reads CASSVDVDNSYEQYF. The CDR3 nucleotides are TGCGCCAGCAGCGTAGACGTGGACAACTCCTACGAGCAGTACTTC.

The chain joins TRBV7-6 to TRBJ2-7, with 9 nucleotides matching TRBD1. The CDR3 is made up of 16 amino acids. From germline, CDR1 is SGHVS and CDR2 FNYEAQ. With 2 bases clipped from V and 0 bases from J, the junction kept 5 bases outside the gene matches. The CDR3 DNA follows: TGTGCCAGCAGCTTATCGACAGGGGGGAGCTCCTACGAGCAGTACTTC. Encoded protein: CASSLSTGGSSYEQYF.

The chain couples TRBV19 to TRBJ1-2, with D tentatively TRBD1 (6 bases). Per the germline V gene, CDR1 is LNHDA and CDR2 is SQIVND (reference sequence). Trimming shortened V by 4 bases and J by 6 bases, and 12 bases separated the two germline ends. The CDR3 runs 13 residues. The CDR3 region has the DNA TGTGCCAGTAGTAGAGGCAGGGGCGATGGCTACACCTTC. This translates into CASSRGRGDGYTF.

V and J are TRBV5-4 and TRBJ1-4; possibly TRBD1 for D (6 bases). Trimming stripped 0 bases from V and 8 bases from J, with 14 bases between. This CDR3 is 15 amino acids long. From germline, CDR1 is SGHNT and CDR2 YYREEE (reference sequence). The chain's CDR3 is CASSLELQGGEKLFF. The CDR3 region has the DNA TGTGCCAGCAGCTTGGAATTACAGGGAGGGGAAAAACTGTTTTTT.

The rearrangement joins TRBV25-1 to TRBJ1-2; no reliable D call. V lost 2 bases and J lost 4, with 14 bases in between. In germline, CDR1 is MGHDK, CDR2 SYGVNS. CDR3 length equals 15 residues. The CDR3 here is CASSEPTRGSYGYTF. DNA for the CDR3: TGTGCCAGCAGTGAACCGACCCGGGGTAGCTATGGCTACACCTTC.

The rearrangement links TRBV19 to TRBJ2-1, with TRBD1 matching over 10 bases. Losses at the gene ends were 2 bases for V and 10 bases for J; bases not matched to a gene: 14. The CDR3 contains 17 residues. CDR1 and CDR2 (germline): LNHDA, SQIVND (reference sequence). The CDR3 DNA reads TGTGCCAGTAGTATACCCCCAAGGACAGGGGGAAAGGTCGAGCAGTTCTTC. Encoded protein: CASSIPPRTGGKVEQFF.

This clone has only one observation. An end of the junction differs from the germline gene, which may be a read error. The V gene is TRBV19, the J gene TRBJ1-3, with unresolved D. The CDR3 extends over 15 amino acids. Germline assignment: CDR1 LNHDA and CDR2 SQIVND (reference sequence). The DNA for the CDR3 is TGTGCCAGTAGTCCCGGACGGAGCTCTGCAAACACCATATATTTT. Translating gives CASSPGRSSANTIYF.

This chain links TRBV6-1 with TRBJ2-3, with D tentatively TRBD2 (7 bases). CDR3 length equals 16 residues. CDR1 and CDR2 (germline): MNHNS, SASEGT. With 4 bases removed from V and 3 bases from J, the gap between germline ends came to 17 bases. The CDR3 nucleotides are TGTGCCAGCAGTGCAAGCTCTGGGGGGGCAACAGATACGCAGTATTTT. This translates into CASSASSGGATDTQYF.